Below are 9 T cell receptor beta chains sequenced from a single sample in a study of CD8 T cells in Susac syndrome. Random hexamers primed reverse transcription of about 0.5 to 1 ug RNA. From the immunoSEQ multiplex PCR reads, TCRdb called clonotypes with MiXCR, one entry per CDR3 protein. This table has about 150,000 distinct CDR3 sequences, 90% to 95% appearing once. Sample: CD4+ T cells from PBMCs. These receptor sequences come from a human donor with Susac syndrome.

This clonotype has only one observation. The V gene is TRBV5-7, the J gene TRBJ2-7, with TRBD1 matching 7 bases. TRBV5-7 is sorted into the ORF group, with uncertain function. The CDR3 has 14 amino acids. Trimming at V came to 4 bases and at J to 0 bases, leaving 4 bases not matched to a gene. The CDR3 DNA sequence: TGTGCCAGCAGCCCCTGGGACAGCTCCTACGAGCAGTACTTC. This translates into CASSPWDSSYEQYF.

The rearrangement links TRBV14 to TRBJ2-1; TRBD2 agrees at 9 bases. Trimming at V came to 7 bases and at J to 9 bases, leaving 13 bases not matched to a gene. The CDR3 is 15 residues long. The germline V gene has CDR1 SGHDN and CDR2 FVKESK. CDR3 DNA: TGTGCCAGCAATGGGCTAGCGGGGATTCAGAGTGAGCAGTTCTTC. Its protein is CASNGLAGIQSEQFF.

The gene calls are TRBV20-1 and TRBJ1-5, with a weak D call TRBD1 (5 bases). From germline, CDR1 is DFQATT and CDR2 SNEGSKA (reference sequence). This CDR3 has 16 residues. V lost 3 bases and J 0 bases, leaving 15 bases between the germline ends. Here the CDR3 reads CSARSQRGLSNQPQHF. CDR3 bases: TGCAGTGCTAGGTCCCAACGGGGCCTTAGCAATCAGCCCCAGCATTTT.

V gene TRBV29-1 combines with J gene TRBJ2-1, with D unresolved. Germline V gene lookup returns CDR1 SQVTM and CDR2 ANQGSEA. This CDR3 is 15 amino acids long. V lost 1 base, J lost 1 base, and 11 bases lay in between. CDR3 in DNA: TGCAGCGTTGAAGCTCTAGTAGGGTCCTACAATGAGCAGTTCTTC. Translation gives CSVEALVGSYNEQFF.

The CDR3 loop reads CASSLRIAKNIQYF. CDR3 coding DNA: TGTGCCAGCAGTTTGAGGATAGCCAAAAACATTCAGTACTTC. The V and J genes are TRBV12-3 or TRBV12-4 and TRBJ2-4; D gene unclear. The germline V and J ends were trimmed by 3 bases and 0 bases, with 6 bases remaining between them. The CDR3 is 14 amino acids.

The CDR3 bases are TGCAGCGTTGAGGGGCAGGGAGGAGAAAAACTGTTTTTT. Protein: CSVEGQGGEKLFF. The chain carries TRBV29-1 and TRBJ1-4, with a possible D match to TRBD1 (5 bases). Germline V gene data show CDR1 as SQVTM and CDR2 as ANQGSEA. Trimming removed 3 bases at V and 8 bases at J, with 13 bases between. The CDR3 is 13 amino acids.

The chain employs TRBV3-1 and TRBJ2-5; D gene uncertain. Trimming removed 3 bases from V and 1 base from J, with 6 bases in between. Germline-derived CDR1 and CDR2 are LGHDT and YNNKEL (reference sequence). The CDR3 runs to 13 residues. CDR3 DNA sequence: TGTGCCAGCAGCCAGCGTTCCCAAGAGACCCAGTACTTC. Amino acid sequence: CASSQRSQETQYF.

J is TRBJ1-1 and V is TRBV29-1; no firm D call. The CDR3 is 10 amino acids. Per the germline V gene, CDR1 is SQVTM and CDR2 is ANQGSEA. Between the trimmed V and J ends, which lost 7 bases and 1 base, there was a span of 4 bases. The CDR3 here is CSAANTEAFF. Here the CDR3 DNA reads TGCAGCGCGGCGAACACTGAAGCTTTCTTT.

The rearrangement joins TRBV5-1 to TRBJ1-2; 9 bases agree with TRBD1. Germline CDR1 SGHRS, CDR2 YFSETQ. V trimming: 3 bases; J trimming: 6 bases; junction bases outside the gene matches: 3. The length of the CDR3 is 13 residues. The CDR3 is CASSSRTGDGYTF. As DNA, the CDR3 is TGCGCCAGCAGCTCCCGGACAGGGGATGGCTACACCTTC.